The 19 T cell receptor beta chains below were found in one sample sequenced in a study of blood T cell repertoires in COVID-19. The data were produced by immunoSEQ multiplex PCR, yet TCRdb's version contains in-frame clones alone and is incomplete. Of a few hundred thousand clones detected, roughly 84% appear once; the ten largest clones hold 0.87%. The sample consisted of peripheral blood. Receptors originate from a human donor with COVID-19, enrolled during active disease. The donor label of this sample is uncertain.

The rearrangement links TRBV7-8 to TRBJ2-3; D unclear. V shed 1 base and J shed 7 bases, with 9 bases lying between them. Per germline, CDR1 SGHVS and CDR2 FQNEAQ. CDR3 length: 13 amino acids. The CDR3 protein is CASSLVEANTQYF. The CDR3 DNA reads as TGTGCCAGCAGCTTAGTCGAGGCGAATACGCAGTATTTT.

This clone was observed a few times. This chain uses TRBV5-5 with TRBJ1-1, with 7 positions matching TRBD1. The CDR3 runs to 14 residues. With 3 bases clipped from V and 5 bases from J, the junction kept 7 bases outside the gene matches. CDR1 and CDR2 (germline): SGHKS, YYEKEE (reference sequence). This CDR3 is CASSWDRGVTEAFF. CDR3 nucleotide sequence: TGTGCCAGCAGCTGGGACAGAGGAGTGACTGAAGCTTTCTTT.

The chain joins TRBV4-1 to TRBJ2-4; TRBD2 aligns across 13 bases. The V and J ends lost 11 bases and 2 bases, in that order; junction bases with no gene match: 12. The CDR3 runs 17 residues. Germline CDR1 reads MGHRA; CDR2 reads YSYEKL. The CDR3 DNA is TGCGCCGGGACTAGCGGGAAAGGTCTCGAGTCCAAAAACATTCAGTACTTC. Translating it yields CAGTSGKGLESKNIQYF.

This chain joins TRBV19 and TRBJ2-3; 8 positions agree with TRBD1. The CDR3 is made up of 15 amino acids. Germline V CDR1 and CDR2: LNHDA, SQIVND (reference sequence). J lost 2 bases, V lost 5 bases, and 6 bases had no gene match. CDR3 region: CASSPTGVYTDTQYF. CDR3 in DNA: TGTGCCAGTAGTCCGACAGGGGTTTACACAGATACGCAGTATTTT.

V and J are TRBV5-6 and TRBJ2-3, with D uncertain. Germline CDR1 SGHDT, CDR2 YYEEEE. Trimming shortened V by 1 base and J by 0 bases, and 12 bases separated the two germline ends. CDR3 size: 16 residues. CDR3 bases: TGTGCCAGCAGCTTGTATGAGACATCTAGCACAGATACGCAGTATTTT. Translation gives CASSLYETSSTDTQYF.

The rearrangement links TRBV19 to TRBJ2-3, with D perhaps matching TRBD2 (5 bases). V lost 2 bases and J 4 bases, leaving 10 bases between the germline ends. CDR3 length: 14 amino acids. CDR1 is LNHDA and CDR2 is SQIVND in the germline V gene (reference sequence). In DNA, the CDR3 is TGTGCCAGTAGTATATTGGGGAGATCAGATACGCAGTATTTT. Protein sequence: CASSILGRSDTQYF.

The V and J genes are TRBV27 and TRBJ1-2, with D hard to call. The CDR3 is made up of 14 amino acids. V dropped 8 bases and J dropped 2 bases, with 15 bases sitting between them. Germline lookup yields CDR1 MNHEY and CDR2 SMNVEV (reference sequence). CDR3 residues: CASAFVLQNYGYTF. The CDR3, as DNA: TGTGCCAGCGCCTTTGTTCTGCAGAACTATGGCTACACCTTC.

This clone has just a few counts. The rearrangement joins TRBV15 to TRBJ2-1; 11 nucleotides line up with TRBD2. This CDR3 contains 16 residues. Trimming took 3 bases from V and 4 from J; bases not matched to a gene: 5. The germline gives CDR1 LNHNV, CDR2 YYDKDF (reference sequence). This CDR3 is CATSSSGRALYNEQFF. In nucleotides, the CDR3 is TGTGCCACCAGCAGTAGCGGGAGGGCCCTATACAATGAGCAGTTCTTC.

CDR3 in DNA: TGTGCCAGCAACGTGCGGGCTAACAATCAGCCCCAGCATTTT. Translation: CASNVRANNQPQHF. The V and J genes are TRBV28 and TRBJ1-5, with no clear D. V gave up 7 bases and J gave up 3 bases, with 13 bases separating them. CDR1 is MDHEN, CDR2 SYDVKM, per germline. The CDR3 has 14 residues.

As DNA, the CDR3 is TGTGCCAGCAGTGAAGAGAGTCTAGGGGGCGCTTGGACAGATACGCAGTATTTT. It specifies CASSEESLGGAWTDTQYF. The chain links TRBV6-1 to TRBJ2-3; 7 bases are a match to TRBD1. This CDR3 has 18 residues. Trimming removed 1 base from V and 3 bases from J; junction bases left unmatched: 13. Germline loops: CDR1 MNHNS, CDR2 SASEGT.

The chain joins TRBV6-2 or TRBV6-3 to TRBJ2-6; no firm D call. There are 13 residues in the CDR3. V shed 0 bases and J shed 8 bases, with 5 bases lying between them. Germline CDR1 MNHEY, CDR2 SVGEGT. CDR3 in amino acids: CASSYSESNVLTF. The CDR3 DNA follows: TGTGCCAGCAGTTACTCGGAGTCCAACGTCCTGACTTTC.

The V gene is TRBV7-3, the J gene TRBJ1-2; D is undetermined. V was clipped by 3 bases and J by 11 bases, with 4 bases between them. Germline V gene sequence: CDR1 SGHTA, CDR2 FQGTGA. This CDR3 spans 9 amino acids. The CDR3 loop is CASSFAYTF. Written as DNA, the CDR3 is TGTGCCAGCAGCTTCGCGTACACCTTC.

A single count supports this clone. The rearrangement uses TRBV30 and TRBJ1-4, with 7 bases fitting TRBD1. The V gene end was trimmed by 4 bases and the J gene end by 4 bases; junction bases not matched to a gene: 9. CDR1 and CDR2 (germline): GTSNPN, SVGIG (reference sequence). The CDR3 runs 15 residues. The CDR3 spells CAWTRTGSLNEKLFF. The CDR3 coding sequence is TGTGCCTGGACTAGGACAGGAAGCCTTAATGAAAAACTGTTTTTT.

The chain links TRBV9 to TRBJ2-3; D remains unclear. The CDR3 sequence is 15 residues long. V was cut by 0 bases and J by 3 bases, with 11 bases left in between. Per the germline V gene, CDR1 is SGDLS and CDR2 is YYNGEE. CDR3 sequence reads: CASSVEVAITDTQYF. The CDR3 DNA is TGTGCCAGCAGCGTAGAGGTAGCAATTACAGATACGCAGTATTTT. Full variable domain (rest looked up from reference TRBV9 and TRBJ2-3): DSGVTQTPKHLITATGQRVTLRCSPRSGDLSVYWYQQSLDQGLQFLIQYYNGEERAKGNILERFSAQQFPDLHSELNLSSLELGDSALYFCASSVEVAITDTQYFGPGTRLTVL.

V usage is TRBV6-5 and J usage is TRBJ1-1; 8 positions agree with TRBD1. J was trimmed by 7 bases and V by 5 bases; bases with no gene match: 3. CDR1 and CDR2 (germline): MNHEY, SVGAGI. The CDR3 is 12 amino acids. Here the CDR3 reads CASSRTGCEAFF. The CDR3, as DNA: TGTGCCAGCAGTAGGACAGGGTGTGAAGCTTTCTTT.

The CDR3 loop is CASSEGQGNTIYF. The CDR3 nucleotides are TGTGCCAGCTCGGAAGGACAGGGAAACACCATATATTTT. The chain joins TRBV18 to TRBJ1-3; possibly TRBD1 for D (6 bases). Germline V gives CDR1 KGHSH, CDR2 LQKENI. Trimming pared 6 bases from V and 4 bases from J, leaving 10 bases between. The CDR3 has 13 amino acids.

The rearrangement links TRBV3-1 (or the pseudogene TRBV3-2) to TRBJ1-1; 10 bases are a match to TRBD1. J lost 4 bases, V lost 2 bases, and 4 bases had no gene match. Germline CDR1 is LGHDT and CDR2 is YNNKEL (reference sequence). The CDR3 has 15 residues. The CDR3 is CASSQPGQGITEAFF. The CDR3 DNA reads TGTGCCAGCAGCCAACCGGGACAGGGGATCACTGAAGCTTTCTTT.

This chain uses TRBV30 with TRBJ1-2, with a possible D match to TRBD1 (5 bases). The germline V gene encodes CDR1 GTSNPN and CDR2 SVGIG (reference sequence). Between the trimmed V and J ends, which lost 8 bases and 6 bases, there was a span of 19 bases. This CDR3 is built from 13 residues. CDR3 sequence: CAGTPGGGDGYTF. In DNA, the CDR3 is TGTGCCGGAACACCGGGGGGAGGAGATGGCTACACCTTC.

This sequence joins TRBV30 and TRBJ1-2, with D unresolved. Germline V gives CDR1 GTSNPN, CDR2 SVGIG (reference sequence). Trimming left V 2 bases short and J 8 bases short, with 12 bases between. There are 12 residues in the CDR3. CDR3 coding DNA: TGTGCCTGGAGTCCTAGATTGAGGGGCTACACCTTC. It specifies CAWSPRLRGYTF.